What follows is one T cell receptor (beta chain) and its context. Its antigen is unknown. About 91,000 TCR templates were measured in each sample. Method: immunoSEQ multiplex PCR; TCRdb's copy keeps in-frame clones and lacks some. Here the sample spans 100,000 or so clones, approximately 91% being singletons. The source of the sample is a study of siplizumab effects on memory and regulatory T cells. Broader study findings: The study found that siplizumab significantly reduced alloreactive sequences traceable to unstimulated CD4+ memory cells. Neither a naive nor a memory phenotype was assignable to roughly 80-95% of proliferating CD4+ or CD8+ clones. A major contribution to the alloresponse seemed to be made by naive T cells, which seemed more diverse than memory cells.

Germline V CDR1 and CDR2: SEHNR, FQNEAQ (reference sequence). The J segment lost 4 bases and the V segment lost 3 bases, leaving 7 bases of the junction unmatched. This CDR3 region has 16 residues. The TCR comes from a human donor in good health. Sequencing input: CD4+ T cells sorted from blood. The chain combines TRBV7-9 with TRBJ2-5, with TRBD2 matching over 11 bases. The CDR3 region is CASSFRLAGLVETQYF. The CDR3 DNA follows: TGTGCCAGCAGCTTCCGACTAGCGGGGTTGGTAGAGACCCAGTACTTC.